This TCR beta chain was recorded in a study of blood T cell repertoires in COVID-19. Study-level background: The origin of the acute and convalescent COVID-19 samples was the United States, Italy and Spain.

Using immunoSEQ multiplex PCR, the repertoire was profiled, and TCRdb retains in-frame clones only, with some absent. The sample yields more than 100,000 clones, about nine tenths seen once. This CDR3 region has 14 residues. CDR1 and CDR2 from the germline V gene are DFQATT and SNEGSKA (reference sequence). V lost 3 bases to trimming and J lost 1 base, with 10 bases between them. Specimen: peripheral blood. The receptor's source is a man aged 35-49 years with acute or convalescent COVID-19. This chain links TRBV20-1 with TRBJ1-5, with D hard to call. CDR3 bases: TGCAGTGCTAGTCCCGACACCAGCAATCAGCCCCAGCATTTT. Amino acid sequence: CSASPDTSNQPQHF.